The 6 T cell receptor beta chains below all came from one sample that was sequenced in a study of T cell responses to AZD1222 COVID-19 vaccine. TCRdb's table, derived via immunoSEQ multiplex PCR, lists solely in-frame clones and lacks some. Of approximately 99,000 clones detected, roughly 85% appear once; the ten largest clones hold under 3.5%. The starting material was peripheral blood, obtained on day 0 of AZD1222 vaccination. These receptors all stem from an adult in good health.

DNA for the CDR3: TGTGCCAGCAGTTCAGGGGATTACGAGCAGTACTTC. Amino acids: CASSSGDYEQYF. This rearrangement joins TRBV7-9 to TRBJ2-7; maybe TRBD1 (6 bases). CDR1 SEHNR and CDR2 FQNEAQ come from the germline V gene (reference sequence). V was trimmed by 6 bases and J by 4 bases, leaving 10 bases between them. This CDR3 comprises 12 residues. Complete variable domain (other parts from reference TRBV7-9 and TRBJ2-7): DTGVSQNPRHKITKRGQNVTFRCDPISEHNRLYWYRQTLGQGPEFLTYFQNEAQLEKSRLLSDRFSAERPKGSFSTLEIQRTEQGDSAMYLCASSSGDYEQYFGPGTRLTVT.

This clone was seen a few times. This chain joins TRBV9 and TRBJ2-3; 9 positions agree with TRBD2. CDR1 SGDLS and CDR2 YYNGEE come from the germline V gene. This CDR3 has 18 amino acids. V shed 4 bases, J shed 7 bases, and the junction held 19 bases outside the gene matches. The CDR3: CASSPLAGGLPSRNTQYF. CDR3 nucleotide sequence: TGTGCCAGCAGCCCCCTGGCGGGGGGGCTTCCATCACGGAATACGCAGTATTTT.

This chain links TRBV19 with TRBJ1-3; no firm D call. CDR1 and CDR2 (germline): LNHDA, SQIVND (reference sequence). This CDR3 comprises 16 residues. With 5 bases removed from V and 3 bases from J, the gap between germline ends came to 17 bases. The DNA for the CDR3 is TGTGCCAGTAGTTTTCAGGCGGCCCTTGGTGGAAACACCATATATTTT. Residues: CASSFQAALGGNTIYF.

The CDR3 protein is CASSLGDREGYGYTF. DNA for the CDR3: TGTGCCAGCAGCTTAGGGGACAGGGAGGGATATGGCTACACCTTC. This sequence joins TRBV7-2 and TRBJ1-2; TRBD1 matches 9 bases. CDR1 is SGHTA, CDR2 FQGNSA, per germline. V was pared by 1 base and J by 5 bases, with 5 bases of the junction left unmatched. CDR3 length equals 15 residues.

The rearrangement joins TRBV30 to TRBJ2-3, with TRBD2 as a possible D gene (6 bases). The V end was cut by 2 bases, the J end by 5 bases, with 14 bases between. The CDR3 is made up of 14 amino acids. Germline V gives CDR1 GTSNPN, CDR2 SVGIG (reference sequence). CDR3 loop: CAWSSGGARDTQYF. DNA for the CDR3: TGTGCCTGGAGTAGCGGCGGGGCCCGAGATACGCAGTATTTT.

On this clone: This same CDR3 is encoded by further DNA sequences in the sample. The chain is built from TRBV9 and TRBJ1-1, with D possibly matching TRBD1 (5 bases). The V end was cut by 1 base, the J end by 1 base, with 11 bases between. The CDR3 is 15 residues long. CDR1 is SGDLS and CDR2 is YYNGEE in the germline V gene. As DNA, the CDR3 is TGTGCCAGCAGCGTATCCTCAAGGGGGAACACTGAAGCTTTCTTT. Protein sequence: CASSVSSRGNTEAFF.